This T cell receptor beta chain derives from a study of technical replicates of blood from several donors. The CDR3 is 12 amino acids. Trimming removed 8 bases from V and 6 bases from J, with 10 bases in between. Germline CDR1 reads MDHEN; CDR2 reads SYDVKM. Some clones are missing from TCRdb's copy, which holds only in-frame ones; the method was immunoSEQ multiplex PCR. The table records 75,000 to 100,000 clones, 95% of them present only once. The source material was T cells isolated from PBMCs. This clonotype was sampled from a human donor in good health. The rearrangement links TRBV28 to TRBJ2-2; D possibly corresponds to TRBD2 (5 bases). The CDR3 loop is CASGLGAGELFF. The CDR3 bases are TGTGCCAGCGGCCTCGGGGCCGGGGAGCTGTTTTTT. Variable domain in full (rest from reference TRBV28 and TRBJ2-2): DVKVTQSSRYLVKRTGEKVFLECVQDMDHENMFWYRQDPGLGLRLIYFSYDVKMKEKGDIPEGYSVSREKKERFSLILESASTNQTSMYLCASGLGAGELFFGEGSRLTVL.